The 32 T cell receptor beta chains in this list originate from one sample, sequenced in a study of T cell responses to AZD1222 COVID-19 vaccine. The assay was immunoSEQ multiplex PCR, and TCRdb's table has in-frame clones only and misses some. The table shows 65,000 to 70,000 clones, with approximately 80% occurring only once. Sequenced here: peripheral blood, sampled on day 0 of AZD1222 vaccination. These TCRs come from an adult in good health.

This sequence joins TRBV3-1 (or the pseudogene TRBV3-2) and TRBJ2-3; 14 positions match TRBD2. In germline, CDR1 is LGHDT, CDR2 YNNKEL (reference sequence). The CDR3 contains 18 residues. V was clipped by 4 bases and J by 0 bases; unmatched bases: 6. The CDR3, as DNA: TGTGCCAGCAGCCTGCAGACTAGCGGGGGGGCGAGCACAGATACGCAGTATTTT. This translates into CASSLQTSGGASTDTQYF.

This clone appeared a few times. The V call is TRBV24-1, the J call TRBJ1-5; 7 bases align to TRBD1. CDR3 length equals 16 residues. Looked up from germline, CDR1 is KGHDR and CDR2 is SFDVKD. V was clipped by 4 bases and J by 5 bases; unmatched bases: 10. DNA for the CDR3: TGTGCCACCAGTGACCCCCGACAGGGCGGTTATCAGCCCCAGCATTTT. Protein sequence: CATSDPRQGGYQPQHF.

CDR3 in amino acids: CASSSQLYGYTF. The CDR3 DNA follows: TGTGCCAGCAGCTCACAGCTTTATGGCTACACCTTC. The gene calls are TRBV6-5 and TRBJ1-2; D call uncertain. V lost 6 bases, J lost 5 bases, and 10 bases lay in between. This CDR3 has 12 amino acids. CDR1 and CDR2 (germline): MNHEY, SVGAGI.

The genes are TRBV9 and TRBJ2-1; 8 nucleotides match TRBD2. The CDR3 loop spans 15 amino acids. Per the germline V gene, CDR1 is SGDLS and CDR2 is YYNGEE. With V trimmed by 0 bases and J by 9 bases, 8 bases remained unmatched. CDR3 sequence: CASSVVRGGPGEQFF. The CDR3 DNA reads as TGTGCCAGCAGCGTAGTCCGGGGGGGCCCCGGTGAGCAGTTCTTC.

This chain connects TRBV6-5 to TRBJ2-2; D is uncertain. Between the trimmed V and J ends, which lost 6 bases and 4 bases, there was a span of 15 bases. Germline loops: CDR1 MNHEY, CDR2 SVGAGI. This CDR3 has 15 amino acids. The CDR3 loop reads CASSPLEPITGELFF. CDR3 coding DNA: TGTGCCAGCAGCCCCTTGGAGCCTATCACCGGGGAGCTGTTTTTT.

The chain joins TRBV6-1 to TRBJ1-5; tentative D call: TRBD1 (5 bases). This CDR3 spans 15 amino acids. Deletions cut 2 bases from V and 3 bases from J, with 11 bases between. Germline assignment: CDR1 MNHNS and CDR2 SASEGT. The CDR3 region is CASSEQGRYNQPQHF. In DNA, the CDR3 is TGTGCCAGCAGTGAACAGGGACGGTACAATCAGCCCCAGCATTTT.

The genes are TRBV5-1 and TRBJ1-2, with D maybe TRBD1 (5 bases). Germline V lookup: CDR1 SGHRS, CDR2 YFSETQ. The CDR3 loop spans 13 amino acids. Trimming shortened V by 4 bases and J by 8 bases, and 15 bases separated the two germline ends. CDR3 nucleotides: TGCGCCAGCAGCCCAAGCGGGGCTCGGGGCTACACCTTC. This encodes CASSPSGARGYTF.

The chain combines TRBV9 with TRBJ2-5, with unresolved D. Trimming shortened V by 4 bases and J by 2 bases, and 15 bases separated the two germline ends. The germline V gene encodes CDR1 SGDLS and CDR2 YYNGEE. This CDR3 is 15 amino acids long. This CDR3 is CASSTDPARQETQYF. CDR3 sequence (DNA): TGTGCCAGCAGCACGGATCCAGCGAGACAAGAGACCCAGTACTTC.

The gene calls are TRBV5-3 and TRBJ2-7, with TRBD2 identical over 9 bases. TRBV5-3 is given ORF status, its function remaining uncertain. The trim removed 4 bases at V and 4 bases at J, leaving 24 bases unmatched. The CDR3 covers 20 residues. The CDR3 region has the DNA TGTGCCAGAAGCATAGGGACTCACTCAGAAGTAGCGGGGGACGCTTACGAGCAGTACTTC. It is translated as CARSIGTHSEVAGDAYEQYF.

This clone was found once. The gene calls are TRBV27 and TRBJ1-1; D is perhaps TRBD1 (5 bases). The CDR3 length is 14 residues. Germline loops: CDR1 MNHEY, CDR2 SMNVEV (reference sequence). The ends were cut back, 5 bases at V and 2 bases at J, with 12 bases in the middle. The CDR3 sequence: CASSRGDFNTEAFF. The DNA of the CDR3 is TGTGCCAGCAGTCGGGGGGATTTTAACACTGAAGCTTTCTTT.

The rearrangement uses TRBV9 and TRBJ1-1, with 8 bases lining up with TRBD1. V lost 2 bases, J lost 2 bases, and 2 bases stayed unmatched. This CDR3 has 14 amino acids. Germline lookup yields CDR1 SGDLS and CDR2 YYNGEE. The CDR3 sequence is CASSVGQGNTEAFF. DNA of the CDR3: TGTGCCAGCAGCGTCGGACAGGGAAACACTGAAGCTTTCTTT.

V is TRBV5-1 and J is TRBJ1-3, with 8 bases matching TRBD1. From germline, CDR1 is SGHRS and CDR2 YFSETQ. With 3 bases clipped from V and 0 bases from J, the junction kept 2 bases outside the gene matches. The CDR3 runs 15 residues. CDR3 nucleotide sequence: TGCGCCAGCAGCTCGGGACAGGCCTCTGGAAACACCATATATTTT. Translating gives CASSSGQASGNTIYF.

This chain joins TRBV19 and TRBJ1-3; 7 nucleotides align to TRBD1. V lost 4 bases to trimming and J lost 0 bases; unmatched junction nucleotides: 9. The CDR3 consists of 17 residues. Germline CDR1 is LNHDA and CDR2 is SQIVND (reference sequence). Here the CDR3 reads CASSNSGNRGSGNTIYF. The CDR3 region has the DNA TGTGCCAGTAGTAACTCAGGGAACAGGGGCTCTGGAAACACCATATATTTT.

Written as DNA, the CDR3 is TGTGCCAGCAGTCTGCTACAGAAGGGCTATGGCTACACCTTC. It is translated as CASSLLQKGYGYTF. J is TRBJ1-2 and V is TRBV6-5; D unresolved. The length of the CDR3 is 14 residues. V was trimmed by 5 bases and J by 4 bases, leaving 14 bases between them. Germline CDR1 is MNHEY and CDR2 is SVGAGI.

Regarding this clone: The sample has other DNA sequences that encode this CDR3 too. The chain has TRBV9 and TRBJ2-5; 8 positions agree with TRBD1. Per germline, CDR1 SGDLS and CDR2 YYNGEE. This CDR3 is 15 amino acids long. V lost 0 bases and J lost 5; bases outside the gene matches: 6. The CDR3 loop reads CASSVVQGGQETQYF. Written as DNA, the CDR3 is TGTGCCAGCAGCGTAGTACAGGGGGGCCAGGAGACCCAGTACTTC. The variable domain in full, with the rest retrieved from reference TRBV9 and TRBJ2-5, is DSGVTQTPKHLITATGQRVTLRCSPRSGDLSVYWYQQSLDQGLQFLIQYYNGEERAKGNILERFSAQQFPDLHSELNLSSLELGDSALYFCASSVVQGGQETQYFGPGTRLLVL.

The chain employs TRBV2 and TRBJ1-1; D remains unclear. Germline V lookup: CDR1 SNHLY, CDR2 FYNNEI. The V end was cut by 4 bases, the J end by 5 bases, with 8 bases between. The CDR3 totals 12 residues. The CDR3 DNA reads as TGTGCCAGCAGTGTGGTTTTTACTGAAGCTTTCTTT. This translates into CASSVVFTEAFF.

The chain carries TRBV9 and TRBJ2-1; 15 bases are shared with TRBD2. V was pared by 4 bases and J by 7 bases, with 18 bases of the junction left unmatched. This CDR3 has 20 residues. From germline, CDR1 is SGDLS and CDR2 YYNGEE. The CDR3 region has the DNA TGTGCCAGCAGCCGGGAATTGGGAGGACTAGCGGGGGGGCCAAAGAATGAGCAGTTCTTC. Its translation: CASSRELGGLAGGPKNEQFF.

V gene TRBV27 combines with J gene TRBJ1-1, with D possibly being TRBD1 (6 bases). Trimming pared 0 bases from V and 11 bases from J, leaving 16 bases between. The CDR3 runs 14 residues. Germline lookup yields CDR1 MNHEY and CDR2 SMNVEV (reference sequence). CDR3 sequence reads: CASSLSGLNRDAFF. The CDR3 DNA reads as TGTGCCAGCAGTTTATCCGGCCTCAACAGGGATGCTTTCTTT.

This chain links TRBV7-8 with TRBJ1-5; maybe TRBD1 (6 bases). Germline-derived CDR1 and CDR2 are SGHVS and FQNEAQ. The CDR3 has 14 residues. V lost 3 bases and J 2 bases, leaving 8 bases between the germline ends. The CDR3 DNA sequence: TGTGCCAGCAGCTTGCAGGGGCGCAATCAGCCCCAGCATTTT. This sequence encodes CASSLQGRNQPQHF.

This clone was detected a few times. The chain carries TRBV5-4 and TRBJ2-1; TRBD2 is a possible D gene (5 bases). Germline values: CDR1 SGHNT, CDR2 YYREEE (reference sequence). Trimming shortened V by 7 bases and J by 11 bases, and 19 bases separated the two germline ends. The CDR3 consists of 13 residues. Here the CDR3 reads CASGSPTGMQQFF. CDR3 DNA: TGTGCCAGCGGAAGCCCGACCGGGATGCAGCAGTTCTTC. Supplemented by reference TRBV5-4 and TRBJ2-1, the full variable domain reads ETGVTQSPTHLIKTRGQQVTLRCSSQSGHNTVSWYQQALGQGPQFIFQYYREEENGRGNFPPRFSGLQFPNYSSELNVNALELDDSALYLCASGSPTGMQQFFGPGTRLTVL.

The CDR3 DNA is TGTGCCACCAGTGATTTACCCGATTGGCCCAGAAGGACTGAAGCTTTCTTT. Translation: CATSDLPDWPRRTEAFF. The chain has TRBV24-1 and TRBJ1-1; D is unresolved. The germline V gene encodes CDR1 KGHDR and CDR2 SFDVKD. V dropped 1 base and J dropped 5 bases, with 19 bases sitting between them. This CDR3 is 17 amino acids long.

The gene calls are TRBV18 and TRBJ2-1; 9 positions agree with TRBD2. The CDR3 consists of 15 residues. Germline-derived CDR1 and CDR2 are KGHSH and LQKENI. Losses at the gene ends were 3 bases for V and 7 bases for J; bases not matched to a gene: 7. CDR3 nucleotide sequence: TGTGCCAGCTCACCCGAGGGACTAGCATATAATGAGCAGTTCTTC. This encodes CASSPEGLAYNEQFF.

This chain uses TRBV6-4 with TRBJ2-6; 9 positions agree with TRBD2. The germline gives CDR1 MRHNA, CDR2 SNTAGT. V lost 0 bases and J lost 4; bases outside the gene matches: 4. This CDR3 comprises 17 residues. The CDR3 loop reads CASSDSAGGSGANVLTF. The CDR3 bases are TGTGCCAGCAGTGACTCGGCGGGGGGGTCCGGGGCCAACGTCCTGACTTTC.

The CDR3 DNA is TGTGCTAGTGGTTTGGGGGGGACAGATACGCAGTATTTT. Amino acid sequence: CASGLGGTDTQYF. The V and J genes are TRBV12-5 and TRBJ2-3, with D possibly called TRBD1 or TRBD2 (5 bases each). This CDR3 contains 13 residues. V was shortened by 1 base and J by 3 bases, with 5 bases between the two germline ends. Per the germline V gene, CDR1 is LGHNT and CDR2 is FRNRAP.

This sequence joins TRBV9 and TRBJ1-2; no clear D. Germline values: CDR1 SGDLS, CDR2 YYNGEE. The CDR3 sequence is 12 residues long. Trimming took off 7 bases at V and 8 bases at J, with 15 bases between the two ends. The CDR3 spells CASSGGGPGYTF. The CDR3 nucleotides are TGTGCCAGCTCGGGAGGAGGGCCCGGCTACACCTTC.

The CDR3 DNA follows: TGCGCCAGCAGCGCCCGACAGGGGCAGAACACTGAAGCTTTCTTT. It specifies CASSARQGQNTEAFF. J is TRBJ1-1 and V is TRBV5-1; 8 positions match TRBD1. The J segment lost 1 base and the V segment lost 4 bases, leaving 6 bases of the junction unmatched. Per germline, CDR1 SGHRS and CDR2 YFSETQ. The CDR3 length is 15 residues.

The CDR3 region has the DNA TGTGCCAGCAGCCCGCGACTGGACACTGAAGCTTTCTTT. Its protein product is CASSPRLDTEAFF. The J gene is TRBJ1-1, the V gene TRBV9; D uncertain. The CDR3 contains 13 residues. The germline V gene encodes CDR1 SGDLS and CDR2 YYNGEE. Between the trimmed V and J ends, which lost 4 bases and 3 bases, there was a span of 10 bases.

The chain links TRBV19 to TRBJ2-1; TRBD2 matches at 7 bases. Germline CDR1 reads LNHDA; CDR2 reads SQIVND (reference sequence). V shed 4 bases, J shed 7 bases, and the junction held 4 bases outside the gene matches. This CDR3 contains 13 residues. CDR3 in amino acids: CASSKTGGNEQFF. CDR3 nucleotide sequence: TGTGCCAGTAGTAAAACGGGGGGAAATGAGCAGTTCTTC.

The CDR3 DNA reads TGCGCCAGCACCGCCGGTCAGATGAACACCGGGGAGCTGTTTTTT. Encoded protein: CASTAGQMNTGELFF. This rearrangement joins TRBV5-1 to TRBJ2-2; D remains ambiguous. V was pared by 6 bases and J by 1 base, with 13 bases between. The CDR3 is 15 residues long. The germline gives CDR1 SGHRS, CDR2 YFSETQ.

V and J are TRBV9 and TRBJ1-1; D not resolved. This CDR3 comprises 13 residues. Germline V lookup: CDR1 SGDLS, CDR2 YYNGEE. Trimming cost V 1 base and J 2 bases, with 6 bases left between them. The CDR3 spells CASSVRVNTEAFF. The CDR3 DNA sequence: TGTGCCAGCAGCGTACGGGTAAACACTGAAGCTTTCTTT.

This chain links TRBV7-2 with TRBJ1-6, with TRBD1 as a possible D gene (5 bases). Germline V lookup: CDR1 SGHTA, CDR2 FQGNSA. The V gene lost 1 base and the J gene lost 7 bases, with 14 bases spanning the gap. The CDR3 contains 16 residues. The chain's CDR3 is CASSLGREDTNSPLHF. In DNA form, the CDR3 reads TGTGCCAGCAGCTTAGGCAGGGAGGATACAAATTCACCCCTCCACTTT. Looking up the rest from reference TRBV7-2 and TRBJ1-6 gives the full variable domain: GAGVSQSPSNKVTEKGKDVELRCDPISGHTALYWYRQSLGQGLEFLIYFQGNSAPDKSGLPSDRFSAERTGGSVSTLTIQRTQQEDSAVYLCASSLGREDTNSPLHFGNGTRLTVT.

This CDR3 reads CASGQGGYQWQEKLFF. DNA of the CDR3: TGTGCCAGCGGACAGGGAGGTTACCAATGGCAGGAAAAACTGTTTTTT. The chain joins TRBV28 to TRBJ1-4; 8 nucleotides line up with TRBD1. The V and J ends lost 8 bases and 8 bases, in that order; junction bases with no gene match: 16. Germline V gene sequence: CDR1 MDHEN, CDR2 SYDVKM. The CDR3 extends over 16 amino acids.